Detailed here is one T cell receptor beta chain. Its antigen is unknown. Through a sample-barcoded 5' primer and a J-beta primer mix, a second PCR was run for about 6 to 12 cycles. TCRdb reanalysed the 5' RACE reads using MiXCR and keeps one entry per CDR3 protein. The sample holds 660,000 or so distinct CDR3 sequences, roughly 53% seen once. Germline loops: CDR1 LGHDT, CDR2 YNNKEL (reference sequence). Trimming took off 4 bases at V and 0 bases at J, with 13 bases between the two ends. The CDR3 is 16 amino acids. The study recruited healthy Caucasian donors from Russia who were aged roughly 6 to 95. This entry belongs to a study of blood T cells in healthy people across ages. Study-wide context: Template switching captured about one barcoded beta molecule per two T cells.

Study-wide results and caveats: Using unsorted PBMCs precluded a conclusive naive versus antigen-experienced comparison.

Sequencing was done on a sample of blood. The source of this sequence is a man in his 60s in good health. The chain combines TRBV3-1 with TRBJ2-1; D is unclear. The CDR3 region is CASSREAQSSYNEQFF. CDR3 DNA sequence: TGTGCCAGCAGCCGAGAGGCACAGTCCTCCTACAATGAGCAGTTCTTC.